This entry lists 22 T cell receptor beta chains sequenced from one sample in a study of control samples from healthy donors and cancer patients. Using immunoSEQ multiplex PCR, the repertoire was profiled, and TCRdb retains in-frame clones only, with some absent. Altogether 150,000 or so clones are present, 94% being singletons, with the ten largest covering about 12%. Source material: blood. Every receptor here comes from a man between 40 and 49 years old in good health.

The CDR3 DNA sequence: TGTGCCACCAGCAGAGATGGTCAGGGGGACACTGAAGCTTTCTTT. This gives the protein CATSRDGQGDTEAFF. The genes are TRBV15 and TRBJ1-1, with 7 bases fitting TRBD1. The CDR3 is 15 residues long. Germline V gene data show CDR1 as LNHNV and CDR2 as YYDKDF (reference sequence). Losses at the gene ends were 0 bases for V and 3 bases for J; bases not matched to a gene: 4. Supplemented by reference TRBV15 and TRBJ1-1, the full variable domain reads DAMVIQNPRYQVTQFGKPVTLSCSQTLNHNVMYWYQQKSSQAPKLLFHYYDKDFNNEADTPDNFQSRRPNTSFCFLDIRSPGLGDTAMYLCATSRDGQGDTEAFFGQGTRLTVV.

J is TRBJ1-1 and V is TRBV19; D unclear. V was cut by 7 bases and J by 1 base, with 4 bases left in between. This CDR3 contains 11 residues. Germline V lookup: CDR1 LNHDA, CDR2 SQIVND (reference sequence). CDR3 loop: CASIGNTEAFF. Here the CDR3 DNA reads TGTGCCAGTATCGGGAACACTGAAGCTTTCTTT.

The chain recombines TRBV12-2 with TRBJ2-7; the table's D call TRBD1 went unverified against the DNA. TRBV12-2 constitutes a pseudogene. This CDR3 comprises 15 residues. The CDR3 reads CASRSLQGPSYEQYF. In DNA form, the CDR3 reads TGTGCAAGTCGCAGCCTACAGGGGCCATCCTACGAGCAGTACTTC.

The chain links TRBV7-9 to TRBJ2-3; perhaps TRBD2 as D (5 bases). V gave up 3 bases and J gave up 6 bases, with 13 bases separating them. The germline V gene encodes CDR1 SEHNR and CDR2 FQNEAQ (reference sequence). This CDR3 region has 14 residues. This CDR3 reads CASSLDSQGDTQYF. CDR3 nucleotide sequence: TGTGCCAGCAGCTTGGACTCGCAAGGGGATACGCAGTATTTT.

The chain has TRBV28 and TRBJ1-4; TRBD1 agrees at 7 bases. Germline V lookup: CDR1 MDHEN, CDR2 SYDVKM. This CDR3 has 14 residues. The V and J ends lost 6 bases and 4 bases, in that order; junction bases with no gene match: 5. Written as DNA, the CDR3 is TGTGCCAGCAGAGAGACAGGGTATAATGAAAAACTGTTTTTT. This codes for CASRETGYNEKLFF.

This clone has just one count. The CDR3 region is CASSMWTGQETQYF. The CDR3 DNA follows: TGTGCCAGTAGTATGTGGACAGGTCAAGAGACCCAGTACTTC. The gene calls are TRBV19 and TRBJ2-5; TRBD1 aligns across 7 bases. J gave up 2 bases and V 3 bases, and 3 bases lay outside the gene matches. There are 14 residues in the CDR3. Per germline, CDR1 LNHDA and CDR2 SQIVND (reference sequence).

The rearrangement links TRBV9 to TRBJ2-1; D remains unclear. The V end lost 0 bases, the J end lost 1 base, and 11 bases lay between the germline ends. CDR3 size: 16 residues. The germline gives CDR1 SGDLS, CDR2 YYNGEE. CDR3 region: CASSVGSERSYNEQFF. The DNA for the CDR3 is TGTGCCAGCAGCGTAGGAAGCGAGAGGTCCTACAATGAGCAGTTCTTC.

This clone was observed once. The gene calls are TRBV15 and TRBJ1-1; D remains ambiguous. Germline values: CDR1 LNHNV, CDR2 YYDKDF (reference sequence). The germline V and J ends were trimmed by 8 bases and 2 bases, with 9 bases remaining between them. The CDR3 extends over 12 amino acids. The CDR3 loop reads CATARDNTEAFF. For the CDR3, the DNA is TGTGCCACCGCGCGGGATAACACTGAAGCTTTCTTT.

The V gene is TRBV6-1, the J gene TRBJ2-6; D is uncertain. The CDR3 totals 15 residues. Trimming cost V 1 base and J 0 bases, with 4 bases left between them. Germline V CDR1 and CDR2: MNHNS, SASEGT. Here the CDR3 DNA reads TGTGCCAGCAGTGAAGAGAACTCTGGGGCCAACGTCCTGACTTTC. Translating gives CASSEENSGANVLTF.

The count of this clone is one. V gene TRBV3-1 (or the pseudogene TRBV3-2) combines with J gene TRBJ2-7, with 11 bases fitting TRBD2. The V gene end was trimmed by 0 bases and the J gene end by 6 bases; junction bases not matched to a gene: 10. Germline CDR1 is LGHDT and CDR2 is YNNKEL (reference sequence). This CDR3 has 17 amino acids. CDR3 nucleotides: TGTGCCAGCAGCCAAGAACTAGCGGGGGTTACGGGGGGCGAGCAGTACTTC. As protein: CASSQELAGVTGGEQYF.

The CDR3, as DNA: TGCGCCAGCAGCCAAGTCCCAGGGGGATTACCCCTCCACTTT. It specifies CASSQVPGGLPLHF. The rearrangement links TRBV4-1 to TRBJ1-6; 7 bases agree with TRBD1. Germline-derived CDR1 and CDR2 are MGHRA and YSYEKL. This CDR3 spans 14 amino acids. Trimming removed 1 base from V and 12 bases from J; junction bases left unmatched: 6.

This chain connects TRBV9 to TRBJ2-7; 8 nucleotides align to TRBD2. The trim removed 3 bases at V and 0 bases at J, leaving 2 bases unmatched. The germline gives CDR1 SGDLS, CDR2 YYNGEE. The CDR3 consists of 14 residues. The CDR3 DNA reads as TGTGCCAGCAGCGCCGGGGGGGTCTCCTACGAGCAGTACTTC. Translated: CASSAGGVSYEQYF.

The rearrangement links TRBV6-5 to TRBJ2-7; 8 bases map to TRBD1. The CDR3 is 13 residues long. Germline V gene data show CDR1 as MNHEY and CDR2 as SVGAGI. With 5 bases clipped from V and 7 bases from J, the junction kept 7 bases outside the gene matches. The CDR3 spells CASSTTGVGEQYF. CDR3 coding DNA: TGTGCCAGCAGTACGACAGGGGTGGGGGAGCAGTACTTC.

This clone has just a few counts. The chain joins TRBV9 to TRBJ1-5; D is uncertain. The CDR3 extends over 13 amino acids. V was cut by 3 bases and J by 6 bases, with 10 bases left in between. Germline lookup yields CDR1 SGDLS and CDR2 YYNGEE. The CDR3 protein is CASSEGFSQPQHF. The CDR3 DNA is TGTGCCAGCAGCGAAGGGTTCTCTCAGCCCCAGCATTTT. The full variable domain, its missing parts supplied by reference TRBV9 and TRBJ1-5, is DSGVTQTPKHLITATGQRVTLRCSPRSGDLSVYWYQQSLDQGLQFLIQYYNGEERAKGNILERFSAQQFPDLHSELNLSSLELGDSALYFCASSEGFSQPQHFGDGTRLSIL.

This chain joins TRBV25-1 and TRBJ2-7; 10 bases match TRBD2. The germline V gene has CDR1 MGHDK and CDR2 SYGVNS. The CDR3 runs to 16 residues. V dropped 0 bases and J dropped 5; count of bases not matched to a gene: 7. The CDR3, as DNA: TGTGCCAGCAGTGAATATGGGCTAGCGGGAGCCCACGAGCAGTACTTC. Amino acids: CASSEYGLAGAHEQYF.

This chain connects TRBV27 to TRBJ2-2; D not resolved. Trimming took 5 bases from V and 1 from J, leaving 14 bases between them. This CDR3 region has 16 residues. Germline assignment: CDR1 MNHEY and CDR2 SMNVEV (reference sequence). The CDR3: CASSPYGMLNTGELFF. In DNA form, the CDR3 reads TGTGCCAGCAGTCCCTACGGTATGCTGAACACCGGGGAGCTGTTTTTT.

This clone was seen a single time. J is TRBJ1-2 and V is TRBV4-1; D uncertain. Looked up from germline, CDR1 is MGHRA and CDR2 is YSYEKL. V was pared by 1 base and J by 4 bases, with 16 bases between. This CDR3 has 16 residues. CDR3 bases: TGCGCCAGCAGCCAAGGGGTTGGGCAGGCCTTCTATGGCTACACCTTC. Translation gives CASSQGVGQAFYGYTF.

This clone was detected once. The chain joins TRBV9 to TRBJ2-1, with TRBD2 identical over 13 bases. The CDR3 has 16 residues. V was clipped by 2 bases and J by 3 bases; unmatched bases: 2. The germline CDR1 and CDR2 sequences are SGDLS and YYNGEE. Here the CDR3 reads CASSVGTSGVYNEQFF. The CDR3 DNA is TGTGCCAGCAGCGTCGGGACTAGCGGGGTCTACAATGAGCAGTTCTTC.

The V gene is TRBV27, the J gene TRBJ1-6; 9 bases map to TRBD1. The length of the CDR3 is 16 residues. Looked up from germline, CDR1 is MNHEY and CDR2 is SMNVEV (reference sequence). V was pared by 5 bases and J by 6 bases, with 8 bases of the junction left unmatched. Written as DNA, the CDR3 is TGTGCCAGCAGTACGGACAGGGGAGGTTCTAATTCACCCCTCCACTTT. Translating it yields CASSTDRGGSNSPLHF.

The J gene is TRBJ2-3, the V gene TRBV18, with 15 bases identical to TRBD2. CDR1 KGHSH and CDR2 LQKENI come from the germline V gene. The CDR3 is 15 amino acids. J lost 8 bases, V lost 5 bases, and 5 bases had no gene match. CDR3 nucleotides: TGTGCCAGCTCAACGGGACTAGCGGGAGGTGGTACGCAGTATTTT. Its translation is CASSTGLAGGGTQYF. The variable domain in full, with the rest retrieved from reference TRBV18 and TRBJ2-3, is NAGVMQNPRHLVRRRGQEARLRCSPMKGHSHVYWYRQLPEEGLKFMVYLQKENIIDESGMPKERFSAEFPKEGPSILRIQQVVRGDSAAYFCASSTGLAGGGTQYFGPGTRLTVL.

The J gene is TRBJ2-3, the V gene TRBV5-4; D unresolved. The germline V gene has CDR1 SGHNT and CDR2 YYREEE (reference sequence). The CDR3 covers 12 residues. V shed 5 bases and J shed 6 bases, with 10 bases lying between them. The CDR3 DNA reads TGTGCCAGCAGTAAAGGGTTGGATACGCAGTATTTT. Residues: CASSKGLDTQYF.

The chain has TRBV6-5 and TRBJ2-3; D is perhaps TRBD2 (7 bases). Germline CDR1 reads MNHEY; CDR2 reads SVGAGI. Trimming pared 6 bases from V and 5 bases from J, leaving 18 bases between. CDR3 length: 15 amino acids. The chain's CDR3 is CASSWGRERKDTQYF. The CDR3, as DNA: TGTGCCAGCAGCTGGGGGCGGGAGAGGAAAGATACGCAGTATTTT.